Below are 32 T cell receptor beta chains sequenced from a single sample in a study of T cell responses to AZD1222 COVID-19 vaccine. TCRdb keeps only in-frame clones here, not all; method: immunoSEQ multiplex PCR. The profile shows about 78,000 clones, roughly 86% of them singletons. The sequenced sample was peripheral blood, obtained on day 0 of MenACWY control vaccination. The receptors were gathered from an adult in good health.

This chain joins TRBV5-1 and TRBJ2-7; D ambiguous. CDR1 is SGHRS and CDR2 is YFSETQ in the germline V gene. This CDR3 has 12 residues. Trimming removed 4 bases at V and 4 bases at J, with 9 bases between. Here the CDR3 DNA reads TGCGCCAGCAGCCCCCCCGGTTACGAGCAGTACTTC. Its translation: CASSPPGYEQYF.

This chain connects TRBV7-3 to TRBJ2-2; possible D gene TRBD2, 5 bases. Trimming shortened V by 0 bases and J by 7 bases, and 15 bases separated the two germline ends. The germline V gene has CDR1 SGHTA and CDR2 FQGTGA. This CDR3 region has 16 residues. Here the CDR3 reads CASSLTARGVGGELFF. CDR3 DNA: TGTGCCAGCAGCTTAACGGCCCGGGGAGTTGGCGGGGAGCTGTTTTTT.

This rearrangement joins TRBV4-3 to TRBJ2-7; no clear D. The CDR3 consists of 15 residues. Germline CDR1 LGHNA, CDR2 YSLEER. Trimming took off 0 bases at V and 0 bases at J, with 9 bases between the two ends. For the CDR3, the DNA is TGCGCCAGCAGCCAAGAGGGCGGCCTCTCCTACGAGCAGTACTTC. It codes for CASSQEGGLSYEQYF.

V is TRBV5-6 and J is TRBJ2-5; unclear D gene. Per germline, CDR1 SGHDT and CDR2 YYEEEE. Trimming pared 1 base from V and 4 bases from J, leaving 8 bases between. This CDR3 contains 13 residues. CDR3 nucleotide sequence: TGTGCCAGCAGCTTGCTGGCCCGAGAGACCCAGTACTTC. Translating gives CASSLLARETQYF. The variable domain in full, with the rest retrieved from reference TRBV5-6 and TRBJ2-5, is DAGVTQSPTHLIKTRGQQVTLRCSPKSGHDTVSWYQQALGQGPQFIFQYYEEEERQRGNFPDRFSGHQFPNYSSELNVNALLLGDSALYLCASSLLARETQYFGPGTRLLVL.

This clone was found once. The chain carries TRBV11-3 and TRBJ2-7, with TRBD1 matching over 7 bases. V was clipped by 0 bases and J by 4 bases; unmatched bases: 9. CDR3 length: 16 residues. Germline lookup yields CDR1 SGHNT and CDR2 YENEEA. The CDR3 sequence is CASSLEQRGPTYEQYF. The CDR3 region has the DNA TGTGCCAGCAGCTTAGAGCAAAGGGGGCCCACTTACGAGCAGTACTTC.

Only one count was recorded for this clone. CDR3 sequence reads: CASSRRGTQGGYTF. The CDR3 DNA follows: TGTGCCAGCAGCAGACGGGGGACTCAGGGTGGCTACACCTTC. The chain uses TRBV3-1 (or the pseudogene TRBV3-2) and TRBJ1-2; possible D gene TRBD1, 5 bases. This CDR3 is 14 amino acids long. The germline V gene has CDR1 LGHDT and CDR2 YNNKEL (reference sequence). V dropped 5 bases and J dropped 7 bases, with 17 bases sitting between them.

The V call is TRBV6-1, the J call TRBJ2-1; no definite D call. The CDR3 length is 15 residues. V lost 2 bases, J lost 5 bases, and 13 bases lay in between. Germline-derived CDR1 and CDR2 are MNHNS and SASEGT. The CDR3 loop reads CASSEMAGINNEQFF. The CDR3 region has the DNA TGTGCCAGCAGTGAAATGGCAGGCATTAACAATGAGCAGTTCTTC.

The rearrangement links TRBV24-1 to TRBJ1-5; D is uncertain. Trimming removed 2 bases at V and 0 bases at J, with 4 bases between. The CDR3 extends over 14 amino acids. Germline V lookup: CDR1 KGHDR, CDR2 SFDVKD. The CDR3 coding sequence is TGTGCCACCAGTGATTGGAATAGCAATCAGCCCCAGCATTTT. Protein product: CATSDWNSNQPQHF.

Comments on this clone: The same CDR3 also results from other DNA sequences found in this sample. This chain links TRBV6-2 or TRBV6-3 with TRBJ1-1; the D is unclear. Trimming pared 2 bases from V and 3 bases from J, leaving 1 base between. This CDR3 has 11 amino acids. Germline loops: CDR1 MNHEY, CDR2 SVGEGT. The CDR3 reads CASSYDTEAFF. For the CDR3, the DNA is TGTGCCAGCAGTTACGACACTGAAGCTTTCTTT.

The chain has TRBV19 and TRBJ1-1; D is uncertain. Germline CDR1 LNHDA, CDR2 SQIVND (reference sequence). V was pared by 7 bases and J by 0 bases, with 12 bases between. There are 14 residues in the CDR3. The CDR3 is CASTKDVLNTEAFF. DNA of the CDR3: TGTGCCAGTACAAAGGACGTCTTGAACACTGAAGCTTTCTTT.

V is TRBV5-4 and J is TRBJ1-2; D unresolved. Trimming removed 0 bases at V and 6 bases at J, with 12 bases between. Germline V lookup: CDR1 SGHNT, CDR2 YYREEE (reference sequence). This CDR3 has 14 amino acids. CDR3 sequence: CASSLASGQDGYTF. CDR3 bases: TGTGCCAGCAGCTTGGCCTCCGGGCAGGATGGCTACACCTTC.

The chain recombines TRBV29-1 with TRBJ2-3; possible D gene TRBD1, 5 bases. V dropped 6 bases and J dropped 1 base, with 8 bases sitting between them. The CDR3 spans 12 residues. CDR1 and CDR2 from the germline V gene are SQVTM and ANQGSEA. This chain's CDR3 is CSVKTGTDTQYF. The CDR3 DNA sequence: TGCAGCGTAAAGACAGGCACAGATACGCAGTATTTT.

The chain joins TRBV4-1 to TRBJ1-5; no definite D call. Per germline, CDR1 MGHRA and CDR2 YSYEKL. Trimming stripped 3 bases from V and 2 bases from J, with 11 bases between. This CDR3 comprises 15 residues. The CDR3 protein is CASSHGEGGNQPQHF. CDR3 bases: TGCGCCAGCAGCCACGGGGAGGGAGGCAATCAGCCCCAGCATTTT.

This rearrangement joins TRBV6-2 or TRBV6-3 to TRBJ1-2; 8 positions match TRBD1. J lost 1 base, V lost 0 bases, and 4 bases had no gene match. This CDR3 contains 16 residues. Germline V gives CDR1 MNHEY, CDR2 SVGEGT. CDR3 sequence reads: CASSYSIDRGNYGYTF. CDR3 sequence (DNA): TGTGCCAGCAGTTACTCGATTGACAGGGGTAACTATGGCTACACCTTC.

The rearrangement uses TRBV30 and TRBJ2-2, with a possible D match to TRBD2 (7 bases). V was cut by 0 bases and J by 5 bases, with 16 bases left in between. This CDR3 has 16 residues. CDR1 is GTSNPN, CDR2 SVGIG, per germline (reference sequence). CDR3 nucleotides: TGTGCCTGGAGTGTATTAGCGGGCAGGGGTACCGGGGAGCTGTTTTTT. Residues: CAWSVLAGRGTGELFF.

This chain links TRBV18 with TRBJ1-1; TRBD1 agrees at 10 bases. Unmatched junction bases numbered 10, after V lost 3 bases and J lost 6 bases. Germline-derived CDR1 and CDR2 are KGHSH and LQKENI. CDR3 size: 16 residues. The chain's CDR3 is CASSPWDRGIGAEAFF. Written as DNA, the CDR3 is TGTGCCAGCTCACCCTGGGACAGGGGCATCGGAGCTGAAGCTTTCTTT.

Remarks on this clone: At the DNA level, this CDR3 is encoded by other sequences in the same sample as well. The rearrangement uses TRBV7-3 and TRBJ1-1; D remains unclear. Germline CDR1 reads SGHTA; CDR2 reads FQGTGA. V shed 0 bases and J shed 2 bases, with 7 bases lying between them. This CDR3 contains 14 residues. The CDR3, as DNA: TGTGCCAGCAGCTTAACTGGTCGAAACACTGAAGCTTTCTTT. Protein sequence: CASSLTGRNTEAFF.

The genes are TRBV29-1 and TRBJ1-4, with a possible D match to TRBD1 (6 bases). The CDR3 has 15 amino acids. Trimming took 7 bases from V and 5 from J, leaving 20 bases between them. Germline CDR1 and CDR2: SQVTM and ANQGSEA. Written as DNA, the CDR3 is TGCAGCGCCAAGAGGGCGACAGGATTAAATGAAAAACTGTTTTTT. It codes for CSAKRATGLNEKLFF.

This rearrangement joins TRBV27 to TRBJ1-6, with D maybe TRBD1 (6 bases). The CDR3 covers 13 residues. V was trimmed by 8 bases and J by 9 bases, leaving 14 bases between them. Per germline, CDR1 MNHEY and CDR2 SMNVEV (reference sequence). The CDR3 here is CASLGEGGSPLHF. DNA for the CDR3: TGTGCCAGCCTGGGGGAGGGGGGTTCACCCCTCCACTTT.

This clone was observed a single time. The J gene is TRBJ1-6, the V gene TRBV5-1; TRBD1 is a possible D gene (5 bases). Germline CDR1 SGHRS, CDR2 YFSETQ. The V end was cut by 7 bases, the J end by 13 bases, with 18 bases between. This CDR3 contains 13 residues. This CDR3 is CASRRQGEGPLHF. The CDR3 DNA follows: TGCGCCAGCCGGAGGCAGGGAGAAGGGCCCCTCCACTTT.

In this sample, this clone turned up once. The CDR3 reads CASSLRRGGNQPQHF. CDR3 DNA: TGTGCCAGCAGTTTAAGGCGAGGTGGCAATCAGCCCCAGCATTTT. The chain couples TRBV28 to TRBJ1-5; D ambiguous. Germline CDR1 is MDHEN and CDR2 is SYDVKM. This CDR3 spans 15 amino acids. With 2 bases removed from V and 2 bases from J, the gap between germline ends came to 10 bases.

The rearrangement uses TRBV12-3 or TRBV12-4 and TRBJ1-1; TRBD1 agrees at 7 bases. The CDR3 spans 12 residues. Unmatched junction bases numbered 3, after V lost 3 bases and J lost 8 bases. CDR3 sequence: CASSLTGWEAFF. CDR3 in DNA: TGTGCCAGCAGTTTGACAGGGTGGGAAGCTTTCTTT.

The J gene is TRBJ1-2, the V gene TRBV4-3; 10 bases align to TRBD1. V was clipped by 4 bases and J by 0 bases; unmatched bases: 2. CDR1 is LGHNA, CDR2 YSLEER, per germline. The CDR3 is made up of 15 amino acids. The CDR3 DNA sequence: TGCGCCAGCAGCCCCGGGACAGGGGCTAACTATGGCTACACCTTC. Translating it yields CASSPGTGANYGYTF.

J is TRBJ2-3 and V is TRBV4-1; D ambiguous. The CDR3 runs to 14 residues. Trimming left V 4 bases short and J 4 bases short, with 12 bases between. CDR1 MGHRA and CDR2 YSYEKL come from the germline V gene. The CDR3 reads CASSRTSISDTQYF. The CDR3 bases are TGCGCCAGCAGCCGGACGTCCATCTCAGATACGCAGTATTTT.

This clone was seen a handful of times. The V and J genes are TRBV5-1 and TRBJ2-2; 13 positions match TRBD2. V was clipped by 1 base and J by 0 bases; unmatched bases: 9. The CDR3 runs to 20 residues. From germline, CDR1 is SGHRS and CDR2 YFSETQ. The DNA of the CDR3 is TGCGCCAGCAGCTTGTTACCGACTAGCGGGGGGCTTACGAACACCGGGGAGCTGTTTTTT. It is translated as CASSLLPTSGGLTNTGELFF. Supplemented by reference TRBV5-1 and TRBJ2-2, the full variable domain reads KAGVTQTPRYLIKTRGQQVTLSCSPISGHRSVSWYQQTPGQGLQFLFEYFSETQRNKGNFPGRFSGRQFSNSRSEMNVSTLELGDSALYLCASSLLPTSGGLTNTGELFFGEGSRLTVL.

This chain links TRBV15 with TRBJ1-5; D might be TRBD1 (5 bases). V gave up 0 bases and J gave up 7 bases, with 19 bases separating them. Germline V lookup: CDR1 LNHNV, CDR2 YYDKDF (reference sequence). This CDR3 spans 17 amino acids. DNA of the CDR3: TGTGCCACCAGCAGAGACCCATCGCCAGGGATAGGGCAGCCCCAGCATTTT. Translated: CATSRDPSPGIGQPQHF.

The table lists this clone with a few counts. The rearrangement joins TRBV9 to TRBJ2-3; 13 bases line up with TRBD2. The CDR3 is 14 amino acids. Germline trimming cut 3 bases from V and 11 bases from J; bases unmatched to any gene: 6. Germline CDR1 SGDLS, CDR2 YYNGEE. The CDR3 is CASSGGTSGVGQYF. The CDR3 DNA sequence: TGTGCCAGCAGCGGAGGGACTAGCGGGGTTGGGCAGTATTTT.

This clone appeared a few times. The gene calls are TRBV11-2 and TRBJ2-2; no clear D. Trimming removed 4 bases from V and 9 bases from J, with 9 bases in between. CDR1 and CDR2 (germline): SGHAT, FQNNGV. CDR3 length: 12 residues. CDR3 sequence: CASSSSPWELFF. The DNA for the CDR3 is TGTGCCAGCAGCTCAAGTCCCTGGGAGCTGTTTTTT.

The V gene is TRBV7-2, the J gene TRBJ2-1; 9 positions match TRBD2. CDR3 length equals 14 residues. V shed 3 bases, J shed 7 bases, and the junction held 4 bases outside the gene matches. Germline assignment: CDR1 SGHTA and CDR2 FQGNSA. The CDR3 nucleotides are TGTGCCAGCAGCTTTAGCGGGGGATGGAATGAGCAGTTCTTC. This codes for CASSFSGGWNEQFF.

This clone has only a few counts. The rearrangement joins TRBV4-3 to TRBJ1-2; D call uncertain. The germline V gene has CDR1 LGHNA and CDR2 YSLEER. V was trimmed by 0 bases and J by 4 bases, leaving 12 bases between them. CDR3 length: 15 residues. The CDR3 region is CASSQDKIVTYGYTF. The CDR3 region has the DNA TGCGCCAGCAGCCAAGATAAGATCGTCACCTATGGCTACACCTTC.

This clone was recorded once. The gene calls are TRBV6-6 and TRBJ2-4, with no clear D. Per germline, CDR1 MNHNY and CDR2 SVGAGI (reference sequence). Trimming cost V 5 bases and J 0 bases, with 11 bases left between them. CDR3 length: 15 amino acids. The DNA of the CDR3 is TGTGCCAGCAGTCAAACGGAACTAGCCAAAAACATTCAGTACTTC. Residues: CASSQTELAKNIQYF.

V usage is TRBV18 and J usage is TRBJ2-7; 9 bases agree with TRBD2. Trimming at V came to 8 bases and at J to 0 bases, leaving 11 bases not matched to a gene. The length of the CDR3 is 16 residues. CDR1 and CDR2 (germline): KGHSH, LQKENI. CDR3: CASAPQPSGVSYEQYF. The DNA for the CDR3 is TGTGCCAGCGCCCCCCAACCTAGCGGGGTCTCCTACGAGCAGTACTTC.